This T cell receptor beta chain is drawn from a study of T cell responses to AZD1222 COVID-19 vaccine. As for this clone: Its antigen is as yet unknown.

TCRdb keeps only in-frame clones here, not all; method: immunoSEQ multiplex PCR. The sample contains about 99,000 clones, more than 85% of which appear only once. The V and J ends lost 9 bases and 5 bases respectively, with 9 bases between them. Germline V gene lookup returns CDR1 KGHDR and CDR2 SFDVKD. The CDR3 has 11 amino acids. Study-level points and caveats: Among those given AZD1222, only five to seven were seropositive at baseline. Only after the peak T cell response were repertoires sampled.

The rearrangement links TRBV24-1 to TRBJ2-5, with D maybe TRBD2 (5 bases). The sequence derives from an adult who received the AZD1222 COVID-19 vaccine. The sequencing here drew on peripheral blood, taken 28 days after the second AZD1222 dose. CDR3 sequence (DNA): TGTGCCACCTCCAGAGGGGAGACCCAGTACTTC. This sequence encodes CATSRGETQYF.